This T cell receptor beta chain was found in a study of tumor and adjacent non-tumor tissue in lung cancer. TCRbeta libraries were built with three rounds of nested PCR, modified from ARM-PCR. MiXCR, applied by TCRdb to the multiplex PCR reads, yields one record per CDR3 protein. The sample contains 100,000 to 150,000 distinct CDR3 sequences, 55% to 75% of which appear only once. No cell sorting was done before RNA was extracted from the tissue. Donors were chemotherapy-naive, newly diagnosed lung cancer surgical patients in China, August–November 2014. The clonotype comes from a man younger than 40 with non-small cell lung cancer. Sequenced input: lung tumor tissue.

The CDR3 DNA follows: TGTGCCAGCAGTTTTCGAGAAACACCCCTCCACTTT. Amino acids: CASSFRETPLHF. The V gene is TRBV28, the J gene TRBJ1-6; D gene uncertain. The CDR3 contains 12 residues. CDR1 is MDHEN and CDR2 is SYDVKM in the germline V gene. V shed 3 bases and J shed 11 bases, with 8 bases lying between them.